This T cell receptor beta chain was documented in a study of T cells in Graves' hyperthyroidism and ophthalmopathy. With V trimmed by 4 bases and J by 3 bases, 5 bases remained unmatched. CDR1 DFQATT and CDR2 SNEGSKA come from the germline V gene (reference sequence). The CDR3 is 13 amino acids. RNA transcripts were the template for amplifying TCR beta CDR3 regions. The HTBI primer set served for first-round RT-PCR of the TCR CDR3. TCRdb called the multiplex PCR reads again in MiXCR, with one record for every CDR3 protein. This sample has more than 500,000 distinct CDR3 sequences, with roughly 16% found just once. With a duration under 2 months, the hyperthyroidism was newly diagnosed in patients aged 18 to 65. Study results and caveats: Expanded thyroid clonotypes (above 0.001) were mostly also found in blood.

This clonotype has a handful of counts. What it recognizes is unknown. This chain uses TRBV20-1 with TRBJ1-1; 7 positions match TRBD1. The receptor comes from a woman aged 25 to 39 with Graves' hyperthyroidism. What was sequenced was blood. The CDR3, as DNA: TGCAGTGCTATGACAGGGATCGACACTGAAGCTTTCTTT. It encodes CSAMTGIDTEAFF.